This T cell receptor beta chain was retrieved from a study of blood T cell repertoires in COVID-19. With V trimmed by 4 bases and J by 4 bases, 0 bases remained unmatched. Germline loops: CDR1 MDHEN, CDR2 SYDVKM. The CDR3 spans 14 residues. Per the original methods: For nucleated cells, counts were estimated from reference gene primer amplification. Here immunoSEQ multiplex PCR was the method, and the copy in TCRdb shows in-frame clones only, minus some. From that table come the V and J calls and clone size; the DNA was used to work out D and trimming. The table records approximately 300,000 clones, about 90% of them present only once.

The sequenced sample consisted of peripheral blood. The chain is built from TRBV28 and TRBJ2-7, with 14 bases lining up with TRBD2. This clonotype was obtained from a woman in her twenties or thirties with COVID-19, enrolled during active disease. CDR3 DNA sequence: TGTGCCAGCAGTTGGACTAGCGGGAGGTACGAGCAGTACTTC. It is translated as CASSWTSGRYEQYF.